One T cell receptor (beta chain) is described in this entry. Its cognate antigen is unknown. PCR involved 60 Vbeta and 13 Jbeta primers. Libraries were prepared by immunoSEQ multiplex PCR; TCRdb keeps only in-frame clonotypes and omits some of them. The table shows under 200,000 clones, with almost 80% occurring only once. These data belong to a study of cytomegalovirus exposure and HLA in healthy donors. Study outcomes and limitations: Earlier analysis looked at TCR beta V segments, and most were productive about 90% or about 30% of the time.

The junction had 3 bases not matched to a gene; V was cut back by 5 bases and J by 3 bases. Germline assignment: CDR1 SGHTA and CDR2 FQGNSA. The CDR3 loop spans 14 amino acids. This sequence joins TRBV7-2 and TRBJ1-4; 7 bases agree with TRBD1. This receptor was identified in a man aged 45-65 years in good health and CMV-seropositive. The sample was PBMCs. The CDR3 loop reads CASSRDSSNEKLFF. In nucleotides, the CDR3 is TGTGCCAGCAGCAGGGACAGTTCTAATGAAAAACTGTTTTTT.